This TCR beta chain was captured in a study of T cells after yellow fever vaccination. TCRdb used MiXCR to reprocess the 5' RACE reads, holding one entry per CDR3 protein. The sample has roughly 240,000 distinct CDR3 sequences, roughly 6.3% seen once; the top ten hold around 1%. After removal of 1 base from V and 3 bases from J, the junction contained 9 bases not matched to a gene. The CDR3 totals 17 residues. The germline V gene has CDR1 SGHKS and CDR2 YYEKEE (reference sequence). There are many counts of this clonotype. This chain links TRBV5-5 with TRBJ2-7; the match to TRBD1 covers 11 bases. The source of this sequence is a man aged 25-45 years who received the YFV17D yellow fever vaccine. This material consisted of CD4+ T cells sorted from PBMCs, taken on the day of the yellow fever booster vaccination. The chain's CDR3 is CASSLTLRDRGFYEQYF. In nucleotides, the CDR3 is TGTGCCAGCAGCTTGACTCTACGGGACAGGGGGTTCTACGAGCAGTACTTC.